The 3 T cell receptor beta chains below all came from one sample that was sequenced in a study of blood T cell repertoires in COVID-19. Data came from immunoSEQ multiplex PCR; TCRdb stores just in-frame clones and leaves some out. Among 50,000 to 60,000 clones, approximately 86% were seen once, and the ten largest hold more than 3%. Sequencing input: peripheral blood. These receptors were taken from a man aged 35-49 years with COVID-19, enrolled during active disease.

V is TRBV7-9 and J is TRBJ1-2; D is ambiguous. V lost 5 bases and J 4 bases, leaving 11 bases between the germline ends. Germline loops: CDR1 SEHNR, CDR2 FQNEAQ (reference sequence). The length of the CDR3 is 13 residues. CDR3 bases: TGTGCCAGCAGCCCAAGCGGGGTCTATGGCTACACCTTC. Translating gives CASSPSGVYGYTF.

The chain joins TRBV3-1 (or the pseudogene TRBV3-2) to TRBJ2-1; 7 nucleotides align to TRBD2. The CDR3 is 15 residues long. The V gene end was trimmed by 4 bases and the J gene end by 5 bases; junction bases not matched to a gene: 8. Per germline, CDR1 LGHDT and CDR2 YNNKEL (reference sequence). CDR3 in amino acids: CASSRSGTTNNEQFF. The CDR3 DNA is TGTGCCAGCAGCCGATCCGGGACTACTAACAATGAGCAGTTCTTC.

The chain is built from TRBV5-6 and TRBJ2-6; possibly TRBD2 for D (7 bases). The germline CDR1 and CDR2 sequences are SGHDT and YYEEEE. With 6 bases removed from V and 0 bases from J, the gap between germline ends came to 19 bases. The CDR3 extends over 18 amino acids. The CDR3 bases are TGTGCCAGCACCGAAGAGGGGGGGGCCAGCTCTGGGGCCAACGTCCTGACTTTC. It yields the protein CASTEEGGASSGANVLTF.